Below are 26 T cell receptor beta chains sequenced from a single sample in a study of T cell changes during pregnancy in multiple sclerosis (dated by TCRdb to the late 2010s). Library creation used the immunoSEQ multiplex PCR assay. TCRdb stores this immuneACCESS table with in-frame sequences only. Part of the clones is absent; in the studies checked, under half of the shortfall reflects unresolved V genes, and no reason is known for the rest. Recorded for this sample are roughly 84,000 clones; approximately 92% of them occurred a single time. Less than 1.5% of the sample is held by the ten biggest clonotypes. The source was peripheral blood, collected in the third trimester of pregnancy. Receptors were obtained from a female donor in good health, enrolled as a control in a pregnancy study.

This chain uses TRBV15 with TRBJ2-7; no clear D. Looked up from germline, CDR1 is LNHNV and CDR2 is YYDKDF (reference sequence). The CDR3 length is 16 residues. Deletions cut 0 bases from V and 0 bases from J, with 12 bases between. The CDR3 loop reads CATSRDLMKASYEQYF. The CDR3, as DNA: TGTGCCACCAGCAGAGATCTTATGAAAGCCTCCTACGAGCAGTACTTC.

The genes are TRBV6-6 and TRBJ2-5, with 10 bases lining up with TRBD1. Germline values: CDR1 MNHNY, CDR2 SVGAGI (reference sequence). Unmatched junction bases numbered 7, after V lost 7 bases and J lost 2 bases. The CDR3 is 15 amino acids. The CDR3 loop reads CASNRPGQGQETQYF. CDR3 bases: TGTGCCAGCAACCGACCGGGACAGGGGCAAGAGACCCAGTACTTC.

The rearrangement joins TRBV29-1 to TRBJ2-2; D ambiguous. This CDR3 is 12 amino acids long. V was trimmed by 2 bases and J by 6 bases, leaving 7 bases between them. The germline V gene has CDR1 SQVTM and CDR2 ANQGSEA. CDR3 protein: CSVESRAGELFF. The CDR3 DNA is TGCAGCGTTGAATCCCGGGCCGGGGAGCTGTTTTTT.

The CDR3 loop reads CASSESGQGRNTEAFF. CDR3 bases: TGTGCCAGCAGTGAGTCGGGACAGGGTCGAAACACTGAAGCTTTCTTT. This chain links TRBV6-4 with TRBJ1-1, with TRBD1 matching 9 bases. The CDR3 consists of 16 residues. Germline V gene sequence: CDR1 MRHNA, CDR2 SNTAGT. With V trimmed by 3 bases and J by 2 bases, 7 bases remained unmatched.

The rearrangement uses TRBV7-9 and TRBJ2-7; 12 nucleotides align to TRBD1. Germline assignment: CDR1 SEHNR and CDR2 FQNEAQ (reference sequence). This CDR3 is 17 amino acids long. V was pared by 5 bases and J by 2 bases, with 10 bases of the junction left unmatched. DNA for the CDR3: TGTGCCAGCAGCCCCCCCACGGGACAGGGGGCCCCCTACGAGCAGTACTTC. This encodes CASSPPTGQGAPYEQYF.

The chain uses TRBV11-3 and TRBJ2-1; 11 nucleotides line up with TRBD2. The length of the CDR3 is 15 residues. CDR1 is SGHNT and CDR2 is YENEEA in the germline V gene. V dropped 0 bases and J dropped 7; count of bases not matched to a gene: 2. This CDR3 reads CASSLELAGENEQFF. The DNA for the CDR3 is TGTGCCAGCAGCTTAGAACTAGCGGGAGAAAATGAGCAGTTCTTC.

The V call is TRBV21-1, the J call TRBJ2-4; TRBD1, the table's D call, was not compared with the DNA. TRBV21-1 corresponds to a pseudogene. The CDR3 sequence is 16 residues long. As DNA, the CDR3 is TGTGCCAAAAATTCCCGGGACAGGGGTGCCAAAAACATTCAGTACTTC. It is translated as CAKNSRDRGAKNIQYF.

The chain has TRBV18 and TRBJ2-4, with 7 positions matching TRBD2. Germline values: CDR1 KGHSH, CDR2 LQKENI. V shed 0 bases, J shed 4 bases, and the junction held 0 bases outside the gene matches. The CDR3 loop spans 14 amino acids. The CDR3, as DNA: TGTGCCAGCTCACCACCGGGACTAAAAAACATTCAGTACTTC. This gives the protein CASSPPGLKNIQYF.

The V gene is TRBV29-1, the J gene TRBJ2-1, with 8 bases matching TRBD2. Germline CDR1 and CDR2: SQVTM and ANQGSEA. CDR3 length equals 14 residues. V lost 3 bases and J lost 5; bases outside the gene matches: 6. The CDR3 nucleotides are TGCAGCGTTGAGATAGGGCGGGAGGACAATGAGCAGTTCTTC. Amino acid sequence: CSVEIGREDNEQFF.

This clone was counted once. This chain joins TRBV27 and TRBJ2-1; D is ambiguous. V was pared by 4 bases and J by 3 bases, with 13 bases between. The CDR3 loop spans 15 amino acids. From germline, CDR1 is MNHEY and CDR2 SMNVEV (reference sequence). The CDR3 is CASSSPSSIYNEQFF. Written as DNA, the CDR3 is TGTGCCAGCAGTTCACCGAGTTCCATCTACAATGAGCAGTTCTTC.

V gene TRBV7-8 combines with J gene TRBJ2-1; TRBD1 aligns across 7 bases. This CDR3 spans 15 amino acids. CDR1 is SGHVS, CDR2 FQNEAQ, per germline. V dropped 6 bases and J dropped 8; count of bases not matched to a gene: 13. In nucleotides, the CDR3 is TGTGCCAGCAGTTCCCAGGGGGTTGGGCACGATGAGCAGTTCTTC. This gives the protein CASSSQGVGHDEQFF.

The CDR3 bases are TGTGCCAGCAGTTCCGGGGGGCTTAGGGGCGGGGAGCTGTTTTTT. Protein sequence: CASSSGGLRGGELFF. The chain couples TRBV28 to TRBJ2-2; maybe TRBD2 (7 bases). Trimming removed 4 bases from V and 7 bases from J, with 16 bases in between. Germline loops: CDR1 MDHEN, CDR2 SYDVKM. CDR3 length equals 15 residues.

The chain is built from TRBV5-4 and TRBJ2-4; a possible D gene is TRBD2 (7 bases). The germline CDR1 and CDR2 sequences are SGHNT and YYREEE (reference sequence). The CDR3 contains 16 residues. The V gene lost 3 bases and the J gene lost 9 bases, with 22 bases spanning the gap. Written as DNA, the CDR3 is TGTGCCAGCAGCTCCAACCTACAGGGAGGGGCGGCCATTCAGTACTTC. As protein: CASSSNLQGGAAIQYF. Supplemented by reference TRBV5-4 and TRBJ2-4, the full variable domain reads ETGVTQSPTHLIKTRGQQVTLRCSSQSGHNTVSWYQQALGQGPQFIFQYYREEENGRGNFPPRFSGLQFPNYSSELNVNALELDDSALYLCASSSNLQGGAAIQYFGAGTRLSVL.

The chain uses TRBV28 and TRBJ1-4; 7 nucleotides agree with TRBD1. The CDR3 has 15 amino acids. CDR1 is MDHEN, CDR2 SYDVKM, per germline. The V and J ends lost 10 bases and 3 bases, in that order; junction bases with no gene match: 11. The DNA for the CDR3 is TGTGCCACCTCCGGACAGGATCGCGCTAATGAAAAACTGTTTTTT. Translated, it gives CATSGQDRANEKLFF.

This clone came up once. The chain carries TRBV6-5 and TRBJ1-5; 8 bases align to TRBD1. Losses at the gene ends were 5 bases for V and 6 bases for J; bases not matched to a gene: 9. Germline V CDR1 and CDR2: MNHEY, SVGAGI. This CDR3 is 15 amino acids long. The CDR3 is CASSRQGIRGQPQHF. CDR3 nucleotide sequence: TGTGCCAGCAGTCGACAGGGGATTAGAGGTCAGCCCCAGCATTTT.

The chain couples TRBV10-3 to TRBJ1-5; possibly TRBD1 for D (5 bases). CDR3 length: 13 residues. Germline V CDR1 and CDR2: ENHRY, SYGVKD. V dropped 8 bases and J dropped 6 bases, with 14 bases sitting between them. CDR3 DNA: TGTGCCATCGGAAGTGACAGTGCTCAGCCCCAGCATTTT. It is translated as CAIGSDSAQPQHF.

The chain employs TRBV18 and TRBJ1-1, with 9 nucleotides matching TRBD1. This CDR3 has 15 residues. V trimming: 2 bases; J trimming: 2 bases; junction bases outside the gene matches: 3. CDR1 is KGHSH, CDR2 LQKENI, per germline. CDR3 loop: CASSPYRGPNTEAFF. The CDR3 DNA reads TGTGCCAGCTCACCATACAGGGGGCCTAACACTGAAGCTTTCTTT.

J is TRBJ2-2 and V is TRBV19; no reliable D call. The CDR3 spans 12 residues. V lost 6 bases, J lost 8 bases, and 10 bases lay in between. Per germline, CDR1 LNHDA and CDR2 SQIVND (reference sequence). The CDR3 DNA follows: TGTGCCAGTAGCCCCCGTCTGGGGGAGCTGTTTTTT. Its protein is CASSPRLGELFF.

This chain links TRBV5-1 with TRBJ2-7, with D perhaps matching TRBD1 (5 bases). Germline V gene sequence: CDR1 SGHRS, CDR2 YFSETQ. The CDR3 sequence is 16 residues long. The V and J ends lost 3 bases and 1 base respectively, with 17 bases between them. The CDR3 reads CASSSKDISGSYEQYF. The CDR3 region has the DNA TGCGCCAGCAGCTCGAAGGACATCTCCGGGTCCTACGAGCAGTACTTC.

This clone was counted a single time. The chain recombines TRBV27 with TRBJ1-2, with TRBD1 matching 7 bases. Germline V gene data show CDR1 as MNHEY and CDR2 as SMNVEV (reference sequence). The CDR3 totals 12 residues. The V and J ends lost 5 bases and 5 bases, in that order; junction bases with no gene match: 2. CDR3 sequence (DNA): TGTGCCAGCAGTCGACAGGGTTATGGCTACACCTTC. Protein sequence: CASSRQGYGYTF.

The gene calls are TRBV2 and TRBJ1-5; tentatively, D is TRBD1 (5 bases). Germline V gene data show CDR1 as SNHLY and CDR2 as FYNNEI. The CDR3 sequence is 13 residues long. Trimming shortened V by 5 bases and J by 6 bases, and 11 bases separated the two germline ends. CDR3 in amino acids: CASSRSGAQPQHF. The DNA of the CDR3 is TGTGCCAGCAGTCGAAGCGGGGCTCAGCCCCAGCATTTT. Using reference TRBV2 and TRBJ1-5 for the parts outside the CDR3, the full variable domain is EPEVTQTPSHQVTQMGQEVILRCVPISNHLYFYWYRQILGQKVEFLVSFYNNEISEKSEIFDDQFSVERPDGSNFTLKIRSTKLEDSAMYFCASSRSGAQPQHFGDGTRLSIL.

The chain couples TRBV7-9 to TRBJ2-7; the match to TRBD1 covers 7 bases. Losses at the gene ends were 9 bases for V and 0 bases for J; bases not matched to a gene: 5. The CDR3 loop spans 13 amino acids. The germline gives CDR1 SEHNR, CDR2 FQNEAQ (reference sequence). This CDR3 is CASTQGFSYEQYF. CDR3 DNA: TGTGCCAGTACACAGGGGTTCTCCTACGAGCAGTACTTC.

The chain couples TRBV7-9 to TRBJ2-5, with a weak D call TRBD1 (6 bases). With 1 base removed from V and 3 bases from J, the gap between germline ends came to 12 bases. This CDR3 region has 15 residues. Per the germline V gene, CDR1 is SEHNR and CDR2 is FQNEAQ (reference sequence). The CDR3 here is CASSLGVWTEETQYF. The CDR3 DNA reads TGTGCCAGCAGCTTAGGAGTCTGGACAGAAGAGACCCAGTACTTC.

DNA of the CDR3: TGTGCCAGCAGTACCACGGACAGGGGAGAAAATGAGCAGTTCTTC. As protein: CASSTTDRGENEQFF. The chain employs TRBV6-5 and TRBJ2-1, with 9 positions matching TRBD1. Germline V gene sequence: CDR1 MNHEY, CDR2 SVGAGI. Trimming removed 5 bases from V and 7 bases from J; junction bases left unmatched: 9. This CDR3 is built from 15 residues.

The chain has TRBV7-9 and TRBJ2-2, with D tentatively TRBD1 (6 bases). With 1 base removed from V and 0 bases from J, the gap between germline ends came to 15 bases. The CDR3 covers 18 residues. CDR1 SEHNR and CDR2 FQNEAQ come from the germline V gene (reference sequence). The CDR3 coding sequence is TGTGCCAGCAGCTTAGGAATGAACAGGGCCCCGAACACCGGGGAGCTGTTTTTT. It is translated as CASSLGMNRAPNTGELFF.

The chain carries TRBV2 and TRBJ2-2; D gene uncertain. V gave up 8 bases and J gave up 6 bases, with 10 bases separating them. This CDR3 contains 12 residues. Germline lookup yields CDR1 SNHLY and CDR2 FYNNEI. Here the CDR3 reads CASHFRSGELFF. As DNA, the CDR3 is TGTGCCAGCCACTTTCGGTCCGGGGAGCTGTTTTTT.